The 26 T cell receptor beta chains listed next were all sequenced from one sample in a study of T-cell reconstitution after alpha-beta-depleted transplantation in children (dated by TCRdb to the mid-2010s). The method was PCR. The run used an Illumina HiSeq 2500. Molecular barcoding was employed in the preparation of TCR libraries, with unique molecular identifiers being used to normalize TCRbeta repertoire quantification. Through fastp at Q25 and MiXCR, TCRdb rebuilt clones from the public reads, retaining in-frame beta chains. Rows with one shared CDR3 protein collapse into an entry with the most common genes and DNA. For this sample the table gives a few hundred thousand distinct CDR3 sequences, of which around 10% were detected only once. The top ten clonotypes cover more than 2% of the sample. The material sequenced was PBMCs from the stem cell graft donor, taken from the stem cell graft. Every receptor here comes from a human donor who donated a stem cell graft to a child with acute lymphoblastic leukemia.

This clonotype turned up a few times. The J gene is TRBJ2-4, the V gene TRBV5-1; D gene unclear. Germline lookup yields CDR1 SGHRS and CDR2 YFSETQ. Trimming took 0 bases from V and 1 from J, leaving 5 bases between them. This CDR3 is 14 amino acids long. The CDR3 region has the DNA TGCGCCAGCAGCTTGGACGGGGCCAAAAACATTCAGTACTTC. Amino acid sequence: CASSLDGAKNIQYF. Looking up the rest from reference TRBV5-1 and TRBJ2-4 gives the full variable domain: KAGVTQTPRYLIKTRGQQVTLSCSPISGHRSVSWYQQTPGQGLQFLFEYFSETQRNKGNFPGRFSGRQFSNSRSEMNVSTLELGDSALYLCASSLDGAKNIQYFGAGTRLSVL.

This rearrangement joins TRBV5-1 to TRBJ2-1; no definite D call. The V gene lost 5 bases and the J gene lost 4 bases, with 10 bases spanning the gap. Germline CDR1 reads SGHRS; CDR2 reads YFSETQ. The CDR3 sequence is 13 residues long. The CDR3 DNA reads TGCGCCAGCAGGGAGAGAGAATACAATGAGCAGTTCTTC. This translates into CASREREYNEQFF.

This clonotype has just a few counts. The gene calls are TRBV5-4 and TRBJ2-2, with TRBD2 matching 8 bases. CDR1 is SGHNT and CDR2 is YYREEE in the germline V gene (reference sequence). After removal of 0 bases from V and 6 bases from J, the junction contained 4 bases not matched to a gene. CDR3 length equals 15 residues. The CDR3 DNA reads TGTGCCAGCAGCTTGGCCTGGACTAGCCCCGGGGAGCTGTTTTTT. It encodes CASSLAWTSPGELFF. The full variable domain, in which reference TRBV5-4 and TRBJ2-2 provide the parts outside the CDR3, is ETGVTQSPTHLIKTRGQQVTLRCSSQSGHNTVSWYQQALGQGPQFIFQYYREEENGRGNFPPRFSGLQFPNYSSELNVNALELDDSALYLCASSLAWTSPGELFFGEGSRLTVL.

The chain carries TRBV20-1 and TRBJ2-1; 8 bases line up with TRBD2. Germline lookup yields CDR1 DFQATT and CDR2 SNEGSKA (reference sequence). V was pared by 3 bases and J by 8 bases, with 9 bases of the junction left unmatched. The CDR3 has 14 amino acids. CDR3 loop: CSASSPGLDHEQFF. As DNA, the CDR3 is TGCAGTGCTAGTTCGCCGGGACTAGACCATGAGCAGTTCTTC.

This clonotype has ten or more counts. The rearrangement joins TRBV9 to TRBJ2-2; a possible D gene is TRBD2 (5 bases). With 3 bases removed from V and 0 bases from J, the gap between germline ends came to 15 bases. Germline-derived CDR1 and CDR2 are SGDLS and YYNGEE. The CDR3 spans 17 residues. CDR3 DNA sequence: TGTGCCAGCAGCGCCCGTAGCAAGGAGGCGAACACCGGGGAGCTGTTTTTT. This codes for CASSARSKEANTGELFF.

This clonotype was observed a handful of times. The chain carries TRBV7-9 and TRBJ1-2; D is ambiguous. The germline V gene encodes CDR1 SEHNR and CDR2 FQNEAQ (reference sequence). CDR3 length: 12 amino acids. V lost 9 bases and J 6 bases, leaving 14 bases between the germline ends. CDR3 in DNA: TGTGCCAGTCCCCAAGCACCTGATGGCTACACCTTC. It is translated as CASPQAPDGYTF.

The chain recombines TRBV20-1 with TRBJ2-6; D gene uncertain. V was clipped by 2 bases and J by 4 bases, with 6 bases between them. Germline V gene lookup returns CDR1 DFQATT and CDR2 SNEGSKA (reference sequence). There are 13 residues in the CDR3. CDR3 DNA: TGCAGTGCTAGAAATCCGGGGGCCAACGTCCTGACTTTC. This sequence encodes CSARNPGANVLTF.

In nucleotides, the CDR3 is TGCGCCAGCAGCCCTGGCCTACTAGATTCGGCCGAGCAGTACTTC. This translates into CASSPGLLDSAEQYF. The chain uses TRBV5-1 and TRBJ2-7; D might be TRBD2 (5 bases). The CDR3 has 15 residues. Trimming removed 4 bases at V and 6 bases at J, with 20 bases between. CDR1 and CDR2 from the germline V gene are SGHRS and YFSETQ.

In its sample, this clonotype was seen a few times. The gene calls are TRBV10-3 and TRBJ2-7; D might be TRBD1 or TRBD2, each matching 5 bases. V gave up 9 bases and J gave up 7 bases, with 22 bases separating them. CDR3 length: 14 amino acids. The germline CDR1 and CDR2 sequences are ENHRY and SYGVKD. The DNA for the CDR3 is TGTGCCATACTGGACCCGGGACCTCCAGGGGAGCAGTACTTC. It is translated as CAILDPGPPGEQYF.

This clonotype was seen repeatedly, ten times or more. V gene TRBV20-1 combines with J gene TRBJ1-2; TRBD1 matches at 7 bases. CDR3 length equals 15 residues. CDR1 is DFQATT and CDR2 is SNEGSKA in the germline V gene (reference sequence). The ends lost 3 bases at V and 4 bases at J; junction bases unmatched: 11. CDR3 amino acids: CSASTLETGIYGYTF. The CDR3 nucleotides read TGCAGTGCTAGCACCCTCGAGACAGGGATCTATGGCTACACCTTC.

This clonotype was recorded a few times. The chain carries TRBV7-2 and TRBJ2-7, with 7 bases that match TRBD2. The CDR3 consists of 14 residues. The ends lost 3 bases at V and 4 bases at J; junction bases unmatched: 6. Germline-derived CDR1 and CDR2 are SGHTA and FQGNSA. Here the CDR3 reads CASSLGRAIYEQYF. The CDR3 nucleotides are TGTGCCAGCAGCTTGGGGAGGGCGATTTACGAGCAGTACTTC.

This clonotype has a handful of counts. V and J are TRBV7-9 and TRBJ2-1; D perhaps matches TRBD2 (6 bases). Germline lookup yields CDR1 SEHNR and CDR2 FQNEAQ (reference sequence). This CDR3 contains 15 residues. V was trimmed by 2 bases and J by 4 bases, leaving 12 bases between them. In DNA form, the CDR3 reads TGTGCCAGCAGCTTACAAATAGCGGTTTACAATGAGCAGTTCTTC. This codes for CASSLQIAVYNEQFF. The full variable domain, with the rest looked up from reference TRBV7-9 and TRBJ2-1, is DTGVSQNPRHKITKRGQNVTFRCDPISEHNRLYWYRQTLGQGPEFLTYFQNEAQLEKSRLLSDRFSAERPKGSFSTLEIQRTEQGDSAMYLCASSLQIAVYNEQFFGPGTRLTVL.

The rearrangement links TRBV3-1 to TRBJ2-1, with D hard to call. Germline assignment: CDR1 LGHDT and CDR2 YNNKEL (reference sequence). Trimming took off 0 bases at V and 6 bases at J, with 6 bases between the two ends. The CDR3 is 13 amino acids. The CDR3 loop is CASSQDRSNEQFF. Here the CDR3 DNA reads TGTGCCAGCAGCCAAGATAGAAGCAATGAGCAGTTCTTC.

J is TRBJ1-2 and V is TRBV7-2; D not certain. CDR3 size: 12 residues. Germline V CDR1 and CDR2: SGHTA, FQGNSA. V was pared by 1 base and J by 9 bases, with 9 bases between. The CDR3 here is CASSLEVGSYTF. The CDR3 region has the DNA TGTGCCAGCAGCTTAGAGGTGGGGAGCTACACCTTC. Full variable domain (outside the CDR3, taken from reference TRBV7-2 and TRBJ1-2): GAGVSQSPSNKVTEKGKDVELRCDPISGHTALYWYRQSLGQGLEFLIYFQGNSAPDKSGLPSDRFSAERTGGSVSTLTIQRTQQEDSAVYLCASSLEVGSYTFGSGTRLTVV.

The CDR3 region is CASSLSIAAVGAQYF. DNA for the CDR3: TGTGCCAGCAGTTTAAGTATAGCGGCAGTAGGTGCCCAGTACTTC. The chain has TRBV27 and TRBJ2-5; a possible D gene is TRBD2 (6 bases). Trimming took off 2 bases at V and 9 bases at J, with 19 bases between the two ends. This CDR3 is 15 amino acids long. Germline assignment: CDR1 MNHEY and CDR2 SMNVEV (reference sequence).

This clonotype was seen ten or more times. This rearrangement joins TRBV13 to TRBJ2-7; D unclear. The V gene lost 6 bases and the J gene lost 1 base, with 13 bases spanning the gap. CDR1 PRHDT and CDR2 FYEKMQ come from the germline V gene (reference sequence). CDR3 length equals 14 residues. The CDR3 here is CASRALGVSYEQYF. In DNA form, the CDR3 reads TGTGCCAGCAGAGCCCTTGGGGTGTCCTACGAGCAGTACTTC.

A few counts support this clonotype. V is TRBV7-2 and J is TRBJ2-7; 14 nucleotides line up with TRBD2. V was pared by 1 base and J by 3 bases, with 2 bases of the junction left unmatched. CDR1 and CDR2 from the germline V gene are SGHTA and FQGNSA. This CDR3 contains 16 residues. The chain's CDR3 is CASSLEGTSGSYEQYF. Written as DNA, the CDR3 is TGTGCCAGCAGCTTAGAAGGGACTAGCGGGAGCTACGAGCAGTACTTC. The full variable domain, completed using reference TRBV7-2 and TRBJ2-7, is GAGVSQSPSNKVTEKGKDVELRCDPISGHTALYWYRQSLGQGLEFLIYFQGNSAPDKSGLPSDRFSAERTGGSVSTLTIQRTQQEDSAVYLCASSLEGTSGSYEQYFGPGTRLTVT.

In this sample, this clonotype turned up a few times. V usage is TRBV5-6 and J usage is TRBJ2-5; TRBD2 agrees at 10 bases. The germline CDR1 and CDR2 sequences are SGHDT and YYEEEE. The CDR3 extends over 15 amino acids. Trimming removed 2 bases from V and 2 bases from J; junction bases left unmatched: 3. CDR3 DNA sequence: TGTGCCAGCAGCTTCCCAGCGGGAGGGCAAGAGACCCAGTACTTC. Its protein product is CASSFPAGGQETQYF.

The V call is TRBV5-1, the J call TRBJ1-2; no firm D call. Germline CDR1 SGHRS, CDR2 YFSETQ. V was clipped by 0 bases and J by 8 bases, with 11 bases between them. The CDR3 has 13 residues. The DNA of the CDR3 is TGCGCCAGCAGCTTGGACAGCCTTGGGGGCTACACCTTC. Residues: CASSLDSLGGYTF.

The CDR3 bases are TGCAGTGCTAGATCGGACAGGGAGACCCAGTACTTC. It codes for CSARSDRETQYF. The rearrangement joins TRBV20-1 to TRBJ2-5; 7 positions match TRBD1. The CDR3 contains 12 residues. Germline V gives CDR1 DFQATT, CDR2 SNEGSKA (reference sequence). V shed 2 bases and J 5 bases; nucleotides not matched to a gene: 2.

The chain uses TRBV4-3 and TRBJ2-7, with 8 bases fitting TRBD1. Losses at the gene ends were 0 bases for V and 2 bases for J; bases not matched to a gene: 6. Germline-derived CDR1 and CDR2 are LGHNA and YSLEER. This CDR3 is built from 16 residues. In nucleotides, the CDR3 is TGCGCCAGCAGCCAAGACCCGACAGGGGCTCCCTACGAGCAGTACTTC. Translation gives CASSQDPTGAPYEQYF.

The V gene is TRBV6-1, the J gene TRBJ1-1; perhaps TRBD1 as D (5 bases). Germline CDR1 is MNHNS and CDR2 is SASEGT. CDR3 size: 15 residues. V was clipped by 6 bases and J by 0 bases, with 14 bases between them. The DNA for the CDR3 is TGTGCCAGCAGCCCGTGGTCAGGGATGAACACTGAAGCTTTCTTT. Translation: CASSPWSGMNTEAFF.

The rearrangement joins TRBV18 to TRBJ1-2; D unclear. Looked up from germline, CDR1 is KGHSH and CDR2 is LQKENI. There are 14 residues in the CDR3. V was shortened by 0 bases and J by 2 bases, with 7 bases between the two germline ends. CDR3 DNA sequence: TGTGCCAGCTCACCACCAAGCCAGAACTATGGCTACACCTTC. Protein: CASSPPSQNYGYTF.

The V call is TRBV5-6, the J call TRBJ2-1; 7 bases line up with TRBD1. Trimming cost V 0 bases and J 4 bases; bases outside gene matches: 10. CDR3 length: 17 amino acids. Germline V gene data show CDR1 as SGHDT and CDR2 as YYEEEE. CDR3 sequence reads: CASSLGSGQVIYNEQFF. DNA for the CDR3: TGTGCCAGCAGCTTGGGGTCCGGACAGGTAATTTACAATGAGCAGTTCTTC.

V and J are TRBV5-1 and TRBJ2-7; 8 nucleotides agree with TRBD2. V lost 4 bases to trimming and J lost 0 bases; unmatched junction nucleotides: 9. CDR3 length: 16 amino acids. Germline CDR1 reads SGHRS; CDR2 reads YFSETQ. This CDR3 is CASSPPAGDGSYEQYF. Written as DNA, the CDR3 is TGCGCCAGCAGCCCACCAGCGGGAGACGGCTCCTACGAGCAGTACTTC.

Only a few counts were recorded for this clonotype. The V call is TRBV4-2, the J call TRBJ1-1; D remains ambiguous. CDR1 and CDR2 from the germline V gene are LGHNA and YNFKEQ. The germline V and J ends were trimmed by 0 bases and 1 base, with 6 bases remaining between them. The length of the CDR3 is 14 residues. In nucleotides, the CDR3 is TGTGCCAGCAGCCAAGAGGACGGGAACACTGAAGCTTTCTTT. Protein product: CASSQEDGNTEAFF.